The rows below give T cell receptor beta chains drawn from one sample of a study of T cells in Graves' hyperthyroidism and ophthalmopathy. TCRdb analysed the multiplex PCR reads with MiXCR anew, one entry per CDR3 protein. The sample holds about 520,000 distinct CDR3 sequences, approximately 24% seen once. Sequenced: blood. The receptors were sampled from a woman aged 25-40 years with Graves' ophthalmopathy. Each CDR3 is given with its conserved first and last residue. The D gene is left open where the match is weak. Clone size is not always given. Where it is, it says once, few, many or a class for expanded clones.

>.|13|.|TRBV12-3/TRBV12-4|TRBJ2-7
TGTGCCAGCAGCCCTGAGCTAGCCTACGAGCAGTACTTC
CASSPELAYEQYF
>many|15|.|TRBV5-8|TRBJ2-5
TGTGCCAGCAGCTTAAGGGCAAGAGGTGAAGAGACCCAGTACTTC
CASSLRARGEETQYF
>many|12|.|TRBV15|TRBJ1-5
TGTGCCACCAGCAGGGACAATCAGCCCCAGCATTTT
CATSRDNQPQHF
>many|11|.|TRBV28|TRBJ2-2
TGTGCCAGCACCCCGGGAGAGAGGCTGTTTTTT
CASTPGERLFF
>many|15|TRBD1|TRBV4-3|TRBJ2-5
TGCGCCAGCAGCCGGACAGGGCAATCGGATAAGACCCAGTACTTC
CASSRTGQSDKTQYF
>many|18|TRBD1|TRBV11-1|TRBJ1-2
TGTGCCAGCAGCTTACAGGGGACAGGACGAACCTCTAGCTATGGCTACACCTTC
CASSLQGTGRTSSYGYTF
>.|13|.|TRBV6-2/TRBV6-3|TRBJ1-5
TGTGCCAGCAGAATCGGACAGTATCAGCCCAAGCATTTT
CASRIGQYQPKHF
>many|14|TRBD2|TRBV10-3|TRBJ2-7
TGTGCCATCAGTCAGCGGGGGGACTCCTACGAGCAGTACTTC
CAISQRGDSYEQYF
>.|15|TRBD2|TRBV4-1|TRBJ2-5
TGCGCCAGCAGCCAAGGACCTAGCGGGGAAGAGACCCAGTACTTC
CASSQGPSGEETQYF
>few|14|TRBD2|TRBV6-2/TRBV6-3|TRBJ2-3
TGTGCCAGCAGTTTGAGCGGGGCCCCGAATACGCAGTATTTT
CASSLSGAPNTQYF
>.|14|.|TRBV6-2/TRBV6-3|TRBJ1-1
TGTGCCAGCAGTTACGGCGGACCTCGAACTGAAGCTTTCTTT
CASSYGGPRTEAFF
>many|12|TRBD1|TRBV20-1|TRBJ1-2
TGCAGTGCCAGACAGGGTGTAGGTGGCTACACCTTC
CSARQGVGGYTF
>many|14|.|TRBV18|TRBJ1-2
TGTGCCAGCTCACCACCACAGACGGATTATGGCTACACCTTC
CASSPPQTDYGYTF
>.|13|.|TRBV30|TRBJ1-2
TGTGCCCGTTCTTCCCAGAGACGTTATGGCTACACCTTC
CARSSQRRYGYTF
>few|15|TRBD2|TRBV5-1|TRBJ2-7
TGCGCCAGCAGCACGGGAGGGACTAGCGTCTACGAGCAGTACTTC
CASSTGGTSVYEQYF
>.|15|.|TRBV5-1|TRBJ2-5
TGCGCCAGCAGCTTGAAACCCCAAATACAAGAGACCCAGTACTTC
CASSLKPQIQETQYF
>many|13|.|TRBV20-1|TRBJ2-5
TGCAGTGCCATACAGGGCGTAGACGAGACCCAGTACTTC
CSAIQGVDETQYF
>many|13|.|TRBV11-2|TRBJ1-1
TGTGCCAGCAGCTTGAGTGCAATCACTGAAGCTTTCTTT
CASSLSAITEAFF
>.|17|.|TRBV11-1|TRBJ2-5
TGTGCCAGCAGCGTCCCCCCCGGGTCAGTAGATCGGGAGACCCAGTACTTC
CASSVPPGSVDRETQYF
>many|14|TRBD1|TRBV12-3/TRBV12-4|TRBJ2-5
TGTGCCAGCACCACAGGGACAGGGGAAGAGACCCAGTACTTC
CASTTGTGEETQYF
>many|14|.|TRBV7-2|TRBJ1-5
TGTGCCAGCAGCTTAGGACAAGTAGGTCAGCCCCAGCATTTT
CASSLGQVGQPQHF
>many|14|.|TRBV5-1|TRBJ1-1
TGCGCCAGCAGCTTGGTTTTGGGGCCTGCTGAAGCTTTCTTT
CASSLVLGPAEAFF
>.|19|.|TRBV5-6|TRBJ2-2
TGTGCCAGCAGCTTGGTGCGTTTAGGTGGCAGGGGTTTCTCCGGGGAGCTGTTTTTT
CASSLVRLGGRGFSGELFF
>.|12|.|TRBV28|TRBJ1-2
TGTGCCAGCAGCACAGCAGACTATGGCTACACCTTC
CASSTADYGYTF
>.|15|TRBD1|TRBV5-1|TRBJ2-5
TGCGCCAGCAGCGTGGGACAGGGGCTGGGAGAGACCCAGTACTTC
CASSVGQGLGETQYF
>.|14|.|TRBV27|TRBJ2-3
TGTGCCGCGTCAAAGGAGGCCAACACAGATACGCAGTATTTT
CAASKEANTDTQYF
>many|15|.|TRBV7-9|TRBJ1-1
TGTGCCAGCAGCTTTGTAGGGGGGAGGAACACTGAAGCTTTCTTT
CASSFVGGRNTEAFF
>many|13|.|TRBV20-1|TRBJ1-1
TGCAGTGCTAGATATCCAGTGAACACTGAAGCTTTCTTT
CSARYPVNTEAFF
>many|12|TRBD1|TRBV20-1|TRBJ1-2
TGCAGTGCGAGGACAGGGGGGTCTGGCTACACCTTC
CSARTGGSGYTF
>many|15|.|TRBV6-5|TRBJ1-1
TGTGCCAGCAGTTGGGCGGGTGGTAGGGCCACTGAAGCTTTCTTT
CASSWAGGRATEAFF
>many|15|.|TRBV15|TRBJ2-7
TGTGCCACCAGCAGAGCAGTACAGGGCAATTGGGAGCAGTACTTC
CATSRAVQGNWEQYF
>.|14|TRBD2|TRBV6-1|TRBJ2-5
TGTGCCAGCAGCAGACCCGGGGAGGGAGAGACCCAGTACTTC
CASSRPGEGETQYF
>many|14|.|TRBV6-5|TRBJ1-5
TGTGCCAGCAGTTTGAAAATGAGCAATCAGCCCCAGCATTTT
CASSLKMSNQPQHF
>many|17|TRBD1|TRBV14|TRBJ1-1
TGTGCCAGCAGCCAAGCCTCTACGGACAGGGGGAGTACTGAAGCTTTCTTT
CASSQASTDRGSTEAFF
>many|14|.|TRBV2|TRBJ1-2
TGTGCCAGCACGACGGAGCAGGGCGGGAGTGGCTACACCTTC
CASTTEQGGSGYTF
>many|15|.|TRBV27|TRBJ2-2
TGTGCCAGCAGTACCGGGACACCCTACACCGGGGAGCTGTTTTTT
CASSTGTPYTGELFF
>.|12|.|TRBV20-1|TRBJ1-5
TGCAGTGCCACAGGGATTGACCAGCCCCAGCATTTT
CSATGIDQPQHF
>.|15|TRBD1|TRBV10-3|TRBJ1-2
TGTGCCATCAGTGAGGGGACAGGAACAAGGGGTGGCTACACCTTC
CAISEGTGTRGGYTF
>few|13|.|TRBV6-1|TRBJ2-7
TGTGCCAGCAGTGAGCAGGACACCTACGAGCAGTACTTC
CASSEQDTYEQYF
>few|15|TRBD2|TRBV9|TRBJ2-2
TGTGCCAGCACCTCACTAGCGGAGAACACCGGGGAGCTGTTTTTT
CASTSLAENTGELFF
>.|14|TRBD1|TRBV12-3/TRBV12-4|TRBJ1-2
TGTGCCAGCAGAAAGACAGGGGGCAACTATGGCTACACCTTC
CASRKTGGNYGYTF
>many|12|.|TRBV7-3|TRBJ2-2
TGTGCCAGCAGCTATTACACCGGGGAGCTGTTTTTT
CASSYYTGELFF
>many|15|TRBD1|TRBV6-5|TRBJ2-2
TGTGCCAGCAGTTACACAGGGGGCTACACCGGGGAGCTGTTTTTT
CASSYTGGYTGELFF
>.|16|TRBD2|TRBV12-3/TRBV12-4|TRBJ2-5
TGTGCCAGCAGCTACTACCATGGGACTAGCGAAGAGACCCAGTACTTC
CASSYYHGTSEETQYF
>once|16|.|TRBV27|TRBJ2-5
TGTGCCAGTCATCAGTCGACGGACCTGACCAGCGAGGCCCAGTACTTC
CASHQSTDLTSEAQYF
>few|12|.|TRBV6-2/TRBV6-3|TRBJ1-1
TGTGCCAGCAGTTACAATCGGATTGAAGCTTTCTTT
CASSYNRIEAFF
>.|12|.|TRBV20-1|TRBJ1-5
TGCAGTGCTTGGGCAGGGGATCAGCCCCAGCATTTT
CSAWAGDQPQHF
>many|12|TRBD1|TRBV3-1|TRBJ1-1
TGTGCCAGCAGCACAACAGGGGTGCGAGCTTTCTTT
CASSTTGVRAFF
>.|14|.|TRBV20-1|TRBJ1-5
TGCAGTGCTAGTTTGGGCCAGAGCAATCAGCCCCAGCGTTTT
CSASLGQSNQPQRF
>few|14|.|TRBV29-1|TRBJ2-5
TGCAGCGTTGAAGCCAGACTGCGGAAAGAGACCCAGTACTTC
CSVEARLRKETQYF
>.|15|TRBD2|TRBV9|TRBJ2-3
TGTGCCAGCAGCGAGCTAGCGGGGGGGGCGGATACGCAGTATTTT
CASSELAGGADTQYF
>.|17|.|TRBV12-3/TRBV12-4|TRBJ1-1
TGTGCCAGCAGTTACGGGGGGGGTGGTCTAGGGAACACTGAAGCTTTCTTT
CASSYGGGGLGNTEAFF
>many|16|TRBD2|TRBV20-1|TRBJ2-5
TGCAGTGCTAGAGGTTTCGCGGGGGGGGTACAAGAGACCCAGTACTTC
CSARGFAGGVQETQYF
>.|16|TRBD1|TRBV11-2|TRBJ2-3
TGTGCCAGCAGCCGACTCAGGGGGCCAAGCACAGATACGCAGTATTTT
CASSRLRGPSTDTQYF
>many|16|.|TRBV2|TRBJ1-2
TGTGCCAGCAGTGAAATGGGATATCCGGGGGGAGTTGGCTACACCTTC
CASSEMGYPGGVGYTF
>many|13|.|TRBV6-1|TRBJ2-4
TGTGCCAGCACCTCCTTTGGGGAGAACATTCAGTACTTC
CASTSFGENIQYF
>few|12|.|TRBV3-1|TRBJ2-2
TGTGCCAGCAGCCACGGAGGGGAGGAGCTGTTTTTT
CASSHGGEELFF
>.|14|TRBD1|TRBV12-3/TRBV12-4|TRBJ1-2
TGTGCCAGCAGTTCGGGAGGGACAGGGCATGGCTACACCTTC
CASSSGGTGHGYTF
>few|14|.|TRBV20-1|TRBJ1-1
TGCAGTGCTAGAGTATTTGGGGTGAACACTGAAGCTTTCTTT
CSARVFGVNTEAFF